Ten or more counts support the clone carrying this TCR beta chain. The sample originates from a study of early T cells in non-severe SARS-CoV-2 infection. The germline V gene encodes CDR1 KGHSH and CDR2 LQKENI. The CDR3 spans 14 residues. V lost 3 bases and J lost 1, with 10 bases in between. From the 5' RACE reads, TCRdb called clonotypes with MiXCR, one entry per CDR3 protein. The sample has tens of thousands of distinct CDR3 sequences, about 5.7% seen once. The sequenced material came from whole blood. The rearrangement joins TRBV18 to TRBJ2-7; D is ambiguous. This TCR derives from an adult who was a healthcare worker with PCR-confirmed SARS-CoV-2 infection or an uninfected control (not recorded which). CDR3 DNA: TGTGCCAGCTCACCTTCAACTGAATCCTACGAGCAGTACTTC. Translation gives CASSPSTESYEQYF.